Described below is a single T cell receptor (beta chain) sequence and its context. Its matching antigen is unknown. This CDR3 is 11 amino acids long. V lost 3 bases, J lost 3 bases, and 6 bases lay in between. Germline V gene data show CDR1 as GTSNPN and CDR2 as SVGIG (reference sequence). Produced via immunoSEQ multiplex PCR; TCRdb's table is partial and in-frame only. The table lists more than 30,000 clones, more than 85% of them singletons. These data come from a study of T cell responses to AZD1222 COVID-19 vaccine. Study outcomes and limitations: Once two AZD1222 doses were given, Spike-specific TCR breadth and depth went up. It should be noted that donors were predominantly white British and more often female, and clonal diversity was possibly underestimated. Baseline serology detected seropositivity in only a handful of AZD1222 recipients.

The sequences come from peripheral blood, collected on day 0 of AZD1222 vaccination. The chain joins TRBV30 to TRBJ2-7; the D gene is possibly TRBD2 (5 bases). The sequence was obtained from an adult in good health. The CDR3 DNA reads TGTGCCTGGAGGGGAGTCTACGAGCAGTACTTC. Protein sequence: CAWRGVYEQYF. Using reference TRBV30 and TRBJ2-7 for the parts outside the CDR3, the full variable domain is SQTIHQWPATLVQPVGSPLSLECTVEGTSNPNLYWYRQAAGRGLQLLFYSVGIGQISSEVPQNLSASRPQDRQFILSSKKLLLSDSGFYLCAWRGVYEQYFGPGTRLTVT.